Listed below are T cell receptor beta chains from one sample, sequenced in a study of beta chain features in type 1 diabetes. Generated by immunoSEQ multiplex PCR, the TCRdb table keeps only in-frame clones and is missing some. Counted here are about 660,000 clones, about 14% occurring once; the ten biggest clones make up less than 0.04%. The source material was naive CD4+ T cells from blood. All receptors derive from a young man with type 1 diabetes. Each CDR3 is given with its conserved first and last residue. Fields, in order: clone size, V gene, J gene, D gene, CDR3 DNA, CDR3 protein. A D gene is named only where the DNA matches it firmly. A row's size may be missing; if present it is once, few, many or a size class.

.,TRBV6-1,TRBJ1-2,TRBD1,TGTGCCAGCAGTGAGGTACAGGGGGATCACTATGGCTACACCTTC,CASSEVQGDHYGYTF
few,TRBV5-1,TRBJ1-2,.,TGCGCCAGCACCGCTTCAGTGGGGACGACAGCTAACTATGGCTACACCTTC,CASTASVGTTANYGYTF
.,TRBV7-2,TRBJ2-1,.,TGTGCCAGCAGCCTTCGGACCACCGACTACAATGAGCAGTTCTTC,CASSLRTTDYNEQFF
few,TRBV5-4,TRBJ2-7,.,TGTGCCAGCAGCCGCCCTAGGGGAAGCGACGAGCAGTACTTC,CASSRPRGSDEQYF
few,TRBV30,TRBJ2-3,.,TGTGCCTGGAGTGGTTGGACTGACACAGATACGCAGTATTTT,CAWSGWTDTDTQYF
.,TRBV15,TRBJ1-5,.,TGTGCCACCAGCAGAGAGGAAAGGCAGCCCCAGCATTTT,CATSREERQPQHF
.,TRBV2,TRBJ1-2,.,TGTGCCAGTTCTGGCTACACCTTC,CASSGYTF
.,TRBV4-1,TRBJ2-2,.,TGCGCCAGCAGCCAAGACGGAGTCAGATCCGGGGAGCTGTTTTTT,CASSQDGVRSGELFF
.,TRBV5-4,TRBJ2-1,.,TGTGCCAGCAGCTTGGCAGGACAAGTTTACAATGAGCAGTTCTTC,CASSLAGQVYNEQFF
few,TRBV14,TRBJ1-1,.,TGTGCCAGCAGCCAAGATAAAAACACTGAAGCTTTCTTT,CASSQDKNTEAFF
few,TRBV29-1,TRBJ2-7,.,TGCAGCGTGGGGGAACAGCTCAAGCAGTACTTC,CSVGEQLKQYF
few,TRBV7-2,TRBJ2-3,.,TGTGCCAGCAGCTCCACGGGGCCAGATACGCAGTATTTT,CASSSTGPDTQYF
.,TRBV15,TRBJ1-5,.,TGTGCCACCAGCTTTAGCCCCCAACAGCCCCAGCATTTT,CATSFSPQQPQHF
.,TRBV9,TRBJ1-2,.,TGTGCCACCTGGGGAGATGGCTACACCTTC,CATWGDGYTF
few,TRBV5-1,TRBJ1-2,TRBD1,TGCGCCAGCAGCACGGACAGGGAGAATGGCTACACCTTC,CASSTDRENGYTF
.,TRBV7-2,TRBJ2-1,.,TGTGCCAGCAGCTTAGGGACAGTGGCTGGGGGGCAGTTCTTC,CASSLGTVAGGQFF
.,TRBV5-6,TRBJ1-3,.,TGTGCCAGCAGCGGTGCCGACGCGGGCTCTGGAAACACCATATATTTT,CASSGADAGSGNTIYF
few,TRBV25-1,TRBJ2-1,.,TGTGCCAGCAGTGACCGCAGGGTCAATGAGCAGTTCTTC,CASSDRRVNEQFF
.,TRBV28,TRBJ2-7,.,TGTGCCAGCAGAAGGGGACCGAACTACGAGCAGTACTTC,CASRRGPNYEQYF
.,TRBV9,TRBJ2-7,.,TGTGCCAGCAGCGTAGGGGGGTCCTCCCTAAAGTACGAGCAGTACTTC,CASSVGGSSLKYEQYF
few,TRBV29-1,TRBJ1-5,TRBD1,TGCAGCGTCGCCTCCGGGACAGGGAGCAATCAGCCCCAGCATTTT,CSVASGTGSNQPQHF
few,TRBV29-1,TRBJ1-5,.,TGCAGCGTTGTCATGAGAGGGAGTAATCAGCCCCAGCATTTT,CSVVMRGSNQPQHF
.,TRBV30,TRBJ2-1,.,TGTGCCTGGACCGGCCTCCAGAGGTCCTACAATGAGCAGTTCTTC,CAWTGLQRSYNEQFF
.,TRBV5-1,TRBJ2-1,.,TGCGCCAGCAGCTTCATCGGGGGCGGGAAATCCTACAATGAGCAGTTCTTC,CASSFIGGGKSYNEQFF
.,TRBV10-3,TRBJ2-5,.,TGTGCCATCAGTGACGGGGCCGGGTCGGAGACCCAGTACTTC,CAISDGAGSETQYF
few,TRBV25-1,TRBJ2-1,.,TGTGCCAGCAGTGAGGTCGACGGGAGCTCCTACAATGAGCAGTTCTTC,CASSEVDGSSYNEQFF
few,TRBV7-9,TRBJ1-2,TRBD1,TGTGCCAGCAGCTCACCGGGACAGGGAACGGACGGCTACACCTTC,CASSSPGQGTDGYTF
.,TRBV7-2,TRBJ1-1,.,TGTGCCATCCTCCGGGACACTGAAGCTTTCTTT,CAILRDTEAFF
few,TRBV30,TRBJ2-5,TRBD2,TGTGCCCGGGGACTAGCGGGAGGCCTGGGGGAGACCCAGTACTTC,CARGLAGGLGETQYF
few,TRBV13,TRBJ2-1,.,TGTGCCAGCAGCTCGTTGTTAGGGTCCAATGAGCAGTTCTTC,CASSSLLGSNEQFF
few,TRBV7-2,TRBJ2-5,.,TGTGCCAGCAGCTATGGGCAACAAGAGACCCAGTACTTC,CASSYGQQETQYF
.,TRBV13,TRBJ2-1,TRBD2,TGTGCCAGCAGCCCGGGACTAGCGGGAGGCAATGAGCAGTTCTTC,CASSPGLAGGNEQFF
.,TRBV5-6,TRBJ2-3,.,TGTGCCAGCAGCTTGTCGTCTAGCAGACGCACAGATACGCAGTATTTT,CASSLSSSRRTDTQYF
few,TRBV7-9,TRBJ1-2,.,TGTGCCAGCAGCCAGGGCAGGGGTGGCTACACCTTC,CASSQGRGGYTF
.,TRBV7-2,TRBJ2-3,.,TGTGCCAGCAGCTCCCTCGCGACAGATACGCAGTATTTT,CASSSLATDTQYF
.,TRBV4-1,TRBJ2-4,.,TGCGCCAGCAGCCTCGTAGTTTCCGGGGCCAAAAACATTCAGTACTTC,CASSLVVSGAKNIQYF
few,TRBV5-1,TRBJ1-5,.,TGCGCCAGCAGCCTCGGACCCGTCATAGGGCCCCAGCATTTT,CASSLGPVIGPQHF
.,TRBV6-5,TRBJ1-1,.,TGTGCCAGCAGTTACGGGAGGGCGGCGAACACTGAAGCTTTCTTT,CASSYGRAANTEAFF
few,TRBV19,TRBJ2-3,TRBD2,TGTGCCAGTAGTATGGGAGGGGATGGCACAGATACGCAGTATTTT,CASSMGGDGTDTQYF
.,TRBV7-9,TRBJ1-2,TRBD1,TGTGCCAGCAGCCCGGACAGGGGCGCTACCCCTAACTATGGCTACACCTTC,CASSPDRGATPNYGYTF
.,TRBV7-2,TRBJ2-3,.,TGTGCCAGCAGCTTCAGGGGCGGGACAGATACGCAGTATTTT,CASSFRGGTDTQYF
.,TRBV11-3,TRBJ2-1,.,TGTGCCAGCAGCTTAGGTAGTCTGGAGCAGTTCTTC,CASSLGSLEQFF
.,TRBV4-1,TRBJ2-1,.,TGCGCCAGCAGCCAAGGAACGGGCAGGAGCTCCTACAATGAGCAGTTCTTC,CASSQGTGRSSYNEQFF
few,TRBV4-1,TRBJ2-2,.,TGCGCCAGCAGCCCGCCGAACACCGGGGAGCTGTTTTTT,CASSPPNTGELFF
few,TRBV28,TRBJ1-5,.,TGTGCCAGCAGTTTTACGAGCAATCAGCCCCAGCATTTT,CASSFTSNQPQHF
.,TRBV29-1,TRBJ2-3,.,TGCAGCGTTGATGAGGGTAGCACAGATACGCAGTATTTT,CSVDEGSTDTQYF
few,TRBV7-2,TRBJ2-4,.,TGTGCCAGCAGCTTAGCGGGACATAGAGCCAAAAACATTCAGTACTTC,CASSLAGHRAKNIQYF
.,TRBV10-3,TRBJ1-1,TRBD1,TGTGCCATCAGTCCTCAGGGGGAGAACACTGAAGCTTTCTTT,CAISPQGENTEAFF
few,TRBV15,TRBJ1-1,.,TGTGCCACCAGCAGGGAGAGGGGGAGGATGTACACTGAAGCTTTCTTT,CATSRERGRMYTEAFF
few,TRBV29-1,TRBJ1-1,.,TGCAGCGTCGTCGGACATCATACAATGGACACTGAAGCTTTCTTT,CSVVGHHTMDTEAFF
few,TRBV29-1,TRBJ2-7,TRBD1,TGCAGCGTCGGACAGGGAGTCGAGCAGTACTTC,CSVGQGVEQYF
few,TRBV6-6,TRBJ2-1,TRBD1,TGTGCCAGCAGTTGGACAGGGAGCTCCTACAATGAGCAGTTCTTC,CASSWTGSSYNEQFF
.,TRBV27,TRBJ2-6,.,TGTGCCAGCACCGAATTTAAGACGGGGGCTGGGGCCAACGTCCTGACTTTC,CASTEFKTGAGANVLTF